This T cell receptor beta chain stems from a study of OX40 agonist ivuxolimab in advanced cancers. Study background: The diagnoses of dose-escalation patients were hepatocellular carcinoma, melanoma, renal cell or head and neck cancer.

Here immunoSEQ multiplex PCR was the method, and the copy in TCRdb shows in-frame clones only, minus some. The data contain about 49,000 clones, approximately 79% of them singletons. This CDR3 has 15 residues. Germline lookup yields CDR1 ENHRY and CDR2 SYGVKD. V lost 5 bases, J lost 4 bases, and 6 bases stayed unmatched. A remark on this clone: What it binds is not known.

Whole-study results and caveats: CD8+ T cells were the subset that, on average, had more expanded clones than CD4+.

This clonotype was obtained from an adult with an advanced solid tumor such as melanoma, head and neck, liver or kidney cancer. The rearrangement joins TRBV10-3 to TRBJ2-1, with 9 bases lining up with TRBD2. The source material was CD4+ or CD8+ T cells sorted from blood, sampled in a trial of the OX40 agonist ivuxolimab. The DNA for the CDR3 is TGTGCCATCAGTTTAGCGGGAGAGTTATACAATGAGCAGTTCTTC. Translation gives CAISLAGELYNEQFF.